This T cell receptor (beta chain) emerged from a study of T-cell reconstitution after alpha-beta-depleted transplantation in children (dated by TCRdb to 2015 to 2016). For the study in its entirety: Using TCR repertoire profiling, the study followed T-cell immune reconstitution in a quantitative way in children after TCRalphabeta/CD19-depleted allogeneic hematopoietic cell transplantation.

The sample holds many counts of this clonotype. The antigen this receptor binds is unknown. Per-base qualities were not stored, and no clone one base away is much larger. Library preparation employed PCR. The listed sequencing device is Illumina HiSeq 2500. TCR libraries were prepared with molecular barcoding, using unique molecular identifiers to normalize TCRbeta repertoire quantification. The public sequencing data were trimmed at Q25 with fastp and processed into clonotypes with MiXCR by TCRdb, which kept only in-frame beta chains. A single entry per CDR3 protein holds the most common genes and DNA from its merged rows. The sample table holds about 610,000 distinct CDR3 sequences, of which about 10% were seen once. Roughly 4% of the sample comes from the top ten. The germline V gene (reference sequence) gives CDR1 as SGHKS and CDR2 as YYEKEE. Spanning cysteine to phenylalanine, the CDR3 consists of 18 amino acids. Only the CDR3 DNA stays, 54 bases, in frame from base 1. Trimming leaves V shorter by 2 bases and J shorter by 2 bases, with the junction holding 12 bases beyond the gene matches.

The chain links TRBV5-5 with TRBJ2-1; TRBD1 lines up with 8 middle nucleotides. The receptor comes from a human donor who donated a stem cell graft to a child with acute myeloid leukemia. The starting material was PBMCs from the stem cell graft donor, obtained from the stem cell graft. The CDR3 corresponds to CASSFGQGAKTPYNEQFF. The DNA reads TGTGCCAGCAGCTTCGGGCAGGGGGCGAAGACCCCCTACAATGAGCAGTTCTTC.